The next 21 T cell receptor beta chains were all read from a single sample in a study of control samples from healthy donors and cancer patients. Libraries were prepared by immunoSEQ multiplex PCR; TCRdb keeps only in-frame clonotypes and omits some of them. This sample yields 150,000 or so clones, of which almost 90% are seen a single time; around 5% belongs to the top ten. Sequencing was carried out using blood. These receptors all stem from a woman in her 30s in good health.

This clone appeared a few times. The chain employs TRBV2 and TRBJ1-4; TRBD1 agrees at 12 bases. The CDR3 runs to 13 residues. Germline V gene lookup returns CDR1 SNHLY and CDR2 FYNNEI. J gave up 10 bases and V 10 bases, and 7 bases lay outside the gene matches. The CDR3 DNA sequence: TGTGCCATCGAGGGACAGGGGGCTCGAAAACTGTTTTTT. The encoded protein is CAIEGQGARKLFF.

This clone was seen more than once but under ten times. This sequence joins TRBV5-6 and TRBJ1-2; D might be TRBD1 (5 bases). CDR3 length equals 15 residues. Germline CDR1 and CDR2: SGHDT and YYEEEE. V lost 1 base, J lost 8 bases, and 18 bases lay in between. CDR3 bases: TGTGCCAGCAGCTTGTTAGGGGTATCCTCGCTGGGCTACACCTTC. Translated: CASSLLGVSSLGYTF.

V is TRBV4-1 and J is TRBJ1-3, with no clear D. CDR1 MGHRA and CDR2 YSYEKL come from the germline V gene. V was pared by 1 base and J by 2 bases, with 15 bases between. CDR3 length: 17 residues. CDR3 protein: CASSQGPGRVAGNTIYF. CDR3 nucleotide sequence: TGCGCCAGCAGCCAAGGCCCGGGAAGAGTCGCTGGAAACACCATATATTTT.

This chain uses TRBV5-1 with TRBJ2-2; D remains ambiguous. Germline V gene sequence: CDR1 SGHRS, CDR2 YFSETQ. This CDR3 region has 15 residues. The V end lost 2 bases, the J end lost 2 bases, and 10 bases lay between the germline ends. This CDR3 is CASSFDSANTGELFF. The CDR3 DNA sequence: TGCGCCAGCAGCTTTGATTCGGCTAACACCGGGGAGCTGTTTTTT.

The chain has TRBV11-3 and TRBJ2-1; 8 bases are a match to TRBD2. The CDR3 extends over 14 amino acids. Germline V gene data show CDR1 as SGHNT and CDR2 as YENEEA. The V and J ends lost 0 bases and 10 bases, in that order; junction bases with no gene match: 5. The CDR3 DNA reads as TGTGCCAGCAGCTTAGATCGAGGCGGGAGGGAGCAGTTCTTC. This translates into CASSLDRGGREQFF.

There are a few counts of this clone. The V and J genes are TRBV5-4 and TRBJ2-1, with 9 positions matching TRBD1. Germline CDR1 is SGHNT and CDR2 is YYREEE (reference sequence). Trimming removed 1 base from V and 10 bases from J; junction bases left unmatched: 9. The CDR3 length is 15 residues. This chain's CDR3 is CASSLTGTGNREQFF. The CDR3 nucleotides read TGTGCCAGCAGCTTGACCGGGACAGGGAATCGCGAGCAGTTCTTC.

The chain recombines TRBV9 with TRBJ2-7; D may be TRBD2 (6 bases). Germline V CDR1 and CDR2: SGDLS, YYNGEE. The CDR3 length is 14 residues. The V end lost 4 bases, the J end lost 6 bases, and 17 bases lay between the germline ends. The CDR3 here is CASSLGGGLREQYF. The CDR3 DNA is TGTGCCAGCAGCTTGGGGGGAGGATTACGCGAGCAGTACTTC. Using reference TRBV9 and TRBJ2-7 for the parts outside the CDR3, the full variable domain is DSGVTQTPKHLITATGQRVTLRCSPRSGDLSVYWYQQSLDQGLQFLIQYYNGEERAKGNILERFSAQQFPDLHSELNLSSLELGDSALYFCASSLGGGLREQYFGPGTRLTVT.

This chain joins TRBV15 and TRBJ2-3; the D is unclear. The CDR3 is made up of 16 amino acids. Germline CDR1 LNHNV, CDR2 YYDKDF (reference sequence). Trimming removed 2 bases from V and 2 bases from J, with 14 bases in between. CDR3: CATSRLGKIFTDTQYF. CDR3 DNA sequence: TGTGCCACCAGCAGACTGGGAAAGATTTTCACAGATACGCAGTATTTT.

The count of this clone is one. In DNA, the CDR3 is TGTGCCAGCAGTTTCAGGGGGAGAGAGGGCACTGAAGCTTTCTTT. Amino acid sequence: CASSFRGREGTEAFF. The rearrangement links TRBV28 to TRBJ1-1; 7 bases agree with TRBD1. The V and J ends lost 3 bases and 4 bases, in that order; junction bases with no gene match: 8. CDR1 is MDHEN, CDR2 SYDVKM, per germline. The CDR3 contains 15 residues.

The chain employs TRBV29-1 and TRBJ2-1; D tentatively reads TRBD1 or TRBD2 (5 bases each). This CDR3 region has 15 residues. The germline V and J ends were trimmed by 6 bases and 6 bases, with 21 bases remaining between them. CDR1 is SQVTM, CDR2 ANQGSEA, per germline. The CDR3, as DNA: TGCAGCGTCTCCTCCGGGACCGATATTTTCAATGAGCAGTTCTTC. The encoded protein is CSVSSGTDIFNEQFF.

The CDR3 nucleotides are TGTGCCAGTAGTAGGACTTTCTATGGCTACACCTTC. Encoded protein: CASSRTFYGYTF. The chain links TRBV19 to TRBJ1-2; D not resolved. Germline CDR1 is LNHDA and CDR2 is SQIVND (reference sequence). The V end lost 4 bases, the J end lost 4 bases, and 7 bases lay between the germline ends. The CDR3 is 12 amino acids.

The J gene is TRBJ2-1, the V gene TRBV5-8; unclear D gene. CDR3 size: 12 residues. CDR1 and CDR2 (germline): SGHTS, YDEGEE. The ends were cut back, 7 bases at V and 15 bases at J, with 20 bases in the middle. CDR3 amino acids: CASYSGPRFGFF. The DNA for the CDR3 is TGTGCCAGCTACTCAGGACCCAGGTTTGGGTTCTTC.

V usage is TRBV12-3 or TRBV12-4 and J usage is TRBJ2-1, with 7 positions matching TRBD1. The J segment lost 8 bases and the V segment lost 5 bases, leaving 3 bases of the junction unmatched. The length of the CDR3 is 12 residues. The CDR3: CASSRQGHEQFF. The DNA for the CDR3 is TGTGCCAGCAGTCGACAGGGCCATGAGCAGTTCTTC.

The chain carries TRBV6-4 and TRBJ2-2; possibly TRBD2 for D (6 bases). Trimming cost V 6 bases and J 5 bases, with 10 bases left between them. The CDR3 consists of 13 residues. The germline V gene has CDR1 MRHNA and CDR2 SNTAGT. The CDR3: CASSGGGTGELFF. The CDR3 region has the DNA TGTGCCAGCAGCGGTGGGGGGACCGGGGAGCTGTTTTTT.

The chain is built from TRBV6-5 and TRBJ2-6, with D perhaps matching TRBD1 (6 bases). V lost 2 bases to trimming and J lost 1 base, with 6 bases between them. Per the germline V gene, CDR1 is MNHEY and CDR2 is SVGAGI. The CDR3 spans 15 residues. CDR3 in DNA: TGTGCCAGCAGTTACAGGGGGTCTGGGGCCAACGTCCTGACTTTC. This translates into CASSYRGSGANVLTF.

V and J are TRBV30 and TRBJ1-5; D unclear. Between the trimmed V and J ends, which lost 3 bases and 1 base, there was a span of 10 bases. Germline-derived CDR1 and CDR2 are GTSNPN and SVGIG (reference sequence). This CDR3 spans 14 amino acids. This CDR3 reads CAWSPGRSNQPQHF. CDR3 DNA sequence: TGTGCCTGGAGCCCCGGGCGGAGCAATCAGCCCCAGCATTTT.

This clone was detected a few times. V is TRBV30 and J is TRBJ2-5; D might be TRBD1 or TRBD2, each matching 5 bases. CDR3 length: 13 residues. CDR1 is GTSNPN and CDR2 is SVGIG in the germline V gene (reference sequence). The V gene lost 7 bases and the J gene lost 3 bases, with 15 bases spanning the gap. The CDR3 DNA follows: TGTGCCTCCGGGTCGGGGACGAAAGAGACCCAGTACTTC. Translation: CASGSGTKETQYF.

This CDR3 reads CASSQASGATDTQYF. DNA for the CDR3: TGTGCCAGCAGCCAAGCTAGCGGGGCCACAGATACGCAGTATTTT. This rearrangement joins TRBV4-2 to TRBJ2-3; 9 bases match TRBD2. The V gene's germline CDR1 is LGHNA and CDR2 YNFKEQ. The CDR3 is made up of 15 amino acids. Germline trimming cut 1 base from V and 2 bases from J; bases unmatched to any gene: 1.

The rearrangement uses TRBV2 and TRBJ2-2; perhaps TRBD2 as D (5 bases). This CDR3 is built from 17 residues. V lost 8 bases, J lost 6 bases, and 25 bases lay in between. CDR1 and CDR2 from the germline V gene are SNHLY and FYNNEI. CDR3 region: CASSGIPIPKTPGELFF. In DNA form, the CDR3 reads TGTGCCAGCTCCGGGATTCCTATACCAAAGACTCCCGGGGAGCTGTTTTTT.

Worth noting for this clone: One end of the junction fails to match germline, which may point to a read error. The V and J genes are TRBV7-7 and TRBJ1-1; 8 bases agree with TRBD1. The CDR3 contains 13 residues. The germline CDR1 and CDR2 sequences are SSHAT and FNYEAQ (reference sequence). Written as DNA, the CDR3 is TGTGCTAGCAGTAAGGACAGGGTGTCTGAAGCTTTCTTT. This codes for CASSKDRVSEAFF.

This chain links TRBV18 with TRBJ2-1, with a tentative D call TRBD2 (6 bases). The CDR3 has 16 residues. Deletions cut 3 bases from V and 4 bases from J, with 16 bases between. The germline V gene encodes CDR1 KGHSH and CDR2 LQKENI. In DNA form, the CDR3 reads TGTGCCAGCTCACCCTCCGGGACTCTTAGTTACAATGAGCAGTTCTTC. It is translated as CASSPSGTLSYNEQFF.